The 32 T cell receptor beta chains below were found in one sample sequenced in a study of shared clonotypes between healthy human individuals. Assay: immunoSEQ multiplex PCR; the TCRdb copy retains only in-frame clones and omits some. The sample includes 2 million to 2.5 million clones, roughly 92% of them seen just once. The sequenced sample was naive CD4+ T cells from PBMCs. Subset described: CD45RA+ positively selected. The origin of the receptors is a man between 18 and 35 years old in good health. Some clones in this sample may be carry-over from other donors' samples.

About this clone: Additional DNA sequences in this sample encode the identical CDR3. The CDR3 spells CASRRGLTDTQYF. The CDR3 DNA reads as TGCGCCAGCAGAAGGGGGCTCACAGATACGCAGTATTTT. The chain employs TRBV5-1 and TRBJ2-3, with 7 bases lining up with TRBD1. Trimming took 5 bases from V and 2 from J; bases not matched to a gene: 2. This CDR3 is built from 13 residues. Germline CDR1 and CDR2: SGHRS and YFSETQ. Together with reference TRBV5-1 and TRBJ2-3, the CDR3 gives the full variable domain: KAGVTQTPRYLIKTRGQQVTLSCSPISGHRSVSWYQQTPGQGLQFLFEYFSETQRNKGNFPGRFSGRQFSNSRSEMNVSTLELGDSALYLCASRRGLTDTQYFGPGTRLTVL.

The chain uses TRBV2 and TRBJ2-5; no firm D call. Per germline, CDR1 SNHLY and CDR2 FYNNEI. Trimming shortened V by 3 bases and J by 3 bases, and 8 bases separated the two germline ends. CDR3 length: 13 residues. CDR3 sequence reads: CASSDNRKETQYF. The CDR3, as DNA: TGTGCCAGCAGTGACAACAGAAAAGAGACCCAGTACTTC.

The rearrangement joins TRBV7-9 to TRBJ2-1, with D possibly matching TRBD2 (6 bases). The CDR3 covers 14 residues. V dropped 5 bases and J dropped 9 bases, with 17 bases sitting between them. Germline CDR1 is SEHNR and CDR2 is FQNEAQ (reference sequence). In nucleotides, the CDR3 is TGTGCCAGCAGCGGAGGGGCTCGATCGGGTGAGCAGTTCTTC. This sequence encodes CASSGGARSGEQFF. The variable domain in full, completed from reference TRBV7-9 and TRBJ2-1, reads DTGVSQNPRHKITKRGQNVTFRCDPISEHNRLYWYRQTLGQGPEFLTYFQNEAQLEKSRLLSDRFSAERPKGSFSTLEIQRTEQGDSAMYLCASSGGARSGEQFFGPGTRLTVL.

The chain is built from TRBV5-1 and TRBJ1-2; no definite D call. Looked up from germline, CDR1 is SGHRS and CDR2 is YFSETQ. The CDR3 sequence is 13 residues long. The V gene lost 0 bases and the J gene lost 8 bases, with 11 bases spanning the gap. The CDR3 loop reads CASSLEWEGGYTF. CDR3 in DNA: TGCGCCAGCAGCTTGGAATGGGAAGGGGGCTACACCTTC. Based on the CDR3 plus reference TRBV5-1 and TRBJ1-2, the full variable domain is KAGVTQTPRYLIKTRGQQVTLSCSPISGHRSVSWYQQTPGQGLQFLFEYFSETQRNKGNFPGRFSGRQFSNSRSEMNVSTLELGDSALYLCASSLEWEGGYTFGSGTRLTVV.

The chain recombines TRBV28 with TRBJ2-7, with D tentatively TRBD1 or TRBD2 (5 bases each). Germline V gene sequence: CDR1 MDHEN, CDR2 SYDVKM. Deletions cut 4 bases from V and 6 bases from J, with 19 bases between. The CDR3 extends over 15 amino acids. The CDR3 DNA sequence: TGTGCCAGCAGTTCGCCGGGCGGTGCTGGGGGCGAGCAGTACTTC. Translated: CASSSPGGAGGEQYF. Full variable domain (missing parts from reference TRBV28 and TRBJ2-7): DVKVTQSSRYLVKRTGEKVFLECVQDMDHENMFWYRQDPGLGLRLIYFSYDVKMKEKGDIPEGYSVSREKKERFSLILESASTNQTSMYLCASSSPGGAGGEQYFGPGTRLTVT.

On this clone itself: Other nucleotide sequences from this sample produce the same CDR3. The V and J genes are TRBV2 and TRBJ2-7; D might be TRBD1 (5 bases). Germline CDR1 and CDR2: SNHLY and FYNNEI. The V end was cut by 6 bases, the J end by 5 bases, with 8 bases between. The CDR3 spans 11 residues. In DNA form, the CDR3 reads TGTGCCAGCAGAGCCAGGGACGAGCAGTACTTC. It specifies CASRARDEQYF.

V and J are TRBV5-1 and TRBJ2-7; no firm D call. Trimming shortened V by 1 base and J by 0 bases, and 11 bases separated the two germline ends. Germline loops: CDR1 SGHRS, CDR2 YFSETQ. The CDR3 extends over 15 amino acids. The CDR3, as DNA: TGCGCCAGCAGCTTGTCAACCCCCTTCTCCTACGAGCAGTACTTC. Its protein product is CASSLSTPFSYEQYF.

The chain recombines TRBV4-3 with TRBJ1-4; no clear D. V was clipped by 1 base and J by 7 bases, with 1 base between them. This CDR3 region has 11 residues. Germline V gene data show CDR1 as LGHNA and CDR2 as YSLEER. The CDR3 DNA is TGCGCCAGCAGCCAAGGTGAAAAACTGTTTTTT. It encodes CASSQGEKLFF.

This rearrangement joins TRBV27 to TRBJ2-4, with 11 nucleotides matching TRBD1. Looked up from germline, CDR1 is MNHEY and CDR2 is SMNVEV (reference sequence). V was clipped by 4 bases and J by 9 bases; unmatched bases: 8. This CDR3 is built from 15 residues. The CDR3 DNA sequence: TGTGCCAGCAGTTCCCCCGGGACAGGGGGTTCCATTCAGTACTTC. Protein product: CASSSPGTGGSIQYF.

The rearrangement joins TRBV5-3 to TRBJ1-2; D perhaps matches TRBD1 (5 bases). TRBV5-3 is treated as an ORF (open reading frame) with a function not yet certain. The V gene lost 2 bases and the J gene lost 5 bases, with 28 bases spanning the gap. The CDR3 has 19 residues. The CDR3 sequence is CARSFGTATYHPPSYGYTF. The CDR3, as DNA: TGTGCCAGAAGCTTCGGGACGGCCACCTACCACCCCCCCTCATATGGCTACACCTTC.

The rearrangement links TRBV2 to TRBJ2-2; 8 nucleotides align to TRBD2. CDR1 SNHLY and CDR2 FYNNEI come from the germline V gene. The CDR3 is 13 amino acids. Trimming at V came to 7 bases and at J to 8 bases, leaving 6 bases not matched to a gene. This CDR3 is CASKREGLGELFF. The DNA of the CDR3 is TGTGCCAGCAAACGGGAGGGCCTAGGGGAGCTGTTTTTT.

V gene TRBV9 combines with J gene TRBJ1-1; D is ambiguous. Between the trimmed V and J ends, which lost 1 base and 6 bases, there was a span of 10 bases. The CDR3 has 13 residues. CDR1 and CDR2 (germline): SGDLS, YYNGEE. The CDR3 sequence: CASSVIGGSEAFF. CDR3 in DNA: TGTGCCAGCAGCGTAATAGGTGGATCTGAAGCTTTCTTT.

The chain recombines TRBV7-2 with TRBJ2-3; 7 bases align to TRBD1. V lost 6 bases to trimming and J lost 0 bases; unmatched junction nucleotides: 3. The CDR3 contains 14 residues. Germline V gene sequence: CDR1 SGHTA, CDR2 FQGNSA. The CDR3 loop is CASSRGQSTDTQYF. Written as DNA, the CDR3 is TGTGCCAGCAGTCGGGGACAGAGCACAGATACGCAGTATTTT. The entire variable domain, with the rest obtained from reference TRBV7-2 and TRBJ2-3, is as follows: GAGVSQSPSNKVTEKGKDVELRCDPISGHTALYWYRQSLGQGLEFLIYFQGNSAPDKSGLPSDRFSAERTGGSVSTLTIQRTQQEDSAVYLCASSRGQSTDTQYFGPGTRLTVL.

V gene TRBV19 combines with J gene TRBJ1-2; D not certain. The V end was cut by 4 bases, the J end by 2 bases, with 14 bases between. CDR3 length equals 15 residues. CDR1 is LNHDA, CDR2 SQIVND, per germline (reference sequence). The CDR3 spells CASSKESGRNYGYTF. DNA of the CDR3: TGTGCCAGTAGTAAGGAAAGTGGCAGAAACTATGGCTACACCTTC.

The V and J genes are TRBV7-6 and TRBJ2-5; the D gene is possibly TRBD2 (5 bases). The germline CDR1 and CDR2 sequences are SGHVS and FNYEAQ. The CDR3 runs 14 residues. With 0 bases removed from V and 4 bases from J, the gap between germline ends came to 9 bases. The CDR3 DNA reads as TGTGCCAGCAGCTTAGCCCTAGCAGCAGAGACCCAGTACTTC. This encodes CASSLALAAETQYF.

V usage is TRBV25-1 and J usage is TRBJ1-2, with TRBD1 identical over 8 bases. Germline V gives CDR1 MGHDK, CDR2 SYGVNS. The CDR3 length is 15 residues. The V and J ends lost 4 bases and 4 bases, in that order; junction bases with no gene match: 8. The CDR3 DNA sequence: TGTGCCAGCAGTGGTTCCCGACAGGGGCCCTATGGCTACACCTTC. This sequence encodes CASSGSRQGPYGYTF.

CDR3 sequence (DNA): TGTGCCAGCAGTTCTCCGACAGGTTACGCCTACGAGCAGTACTTC. Amino acid sequence: CASSSPTGYAYEQYF. The chain recombines TRBV6-6 with TRBJ2-7, with D tentatively TRBD1 (6 bases). Trimming took 4 bases from V and 2 from J, leaving 15 bases between them. Germline V gene data show CDR1 as MNHNY and CDR2 as SVGAGI (reference sequence). The CDR3 runs to 15 residues.

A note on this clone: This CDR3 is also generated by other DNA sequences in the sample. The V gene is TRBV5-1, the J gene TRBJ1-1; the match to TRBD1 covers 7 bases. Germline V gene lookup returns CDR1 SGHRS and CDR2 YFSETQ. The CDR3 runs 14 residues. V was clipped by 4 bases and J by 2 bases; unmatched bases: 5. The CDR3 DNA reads TGCGCCAGCAGCACGGACAGGCCCAACACTGAAGCTTTCTTT. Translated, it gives CASSTDRPNTEAFF.

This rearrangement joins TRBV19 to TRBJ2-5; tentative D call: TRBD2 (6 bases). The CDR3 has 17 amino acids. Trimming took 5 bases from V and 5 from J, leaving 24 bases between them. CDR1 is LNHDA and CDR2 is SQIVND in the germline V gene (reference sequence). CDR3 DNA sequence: TGTGCCAGTAGTCCCGGGGCGGGGTCCCCCCGAGGGGAGACCCAGTACTTC. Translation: CASSPGAGSPRGETQYF.

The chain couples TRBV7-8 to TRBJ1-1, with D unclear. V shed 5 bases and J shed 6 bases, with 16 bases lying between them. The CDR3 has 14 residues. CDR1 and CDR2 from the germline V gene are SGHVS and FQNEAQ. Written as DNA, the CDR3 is TGTGCCAGCAGCGCCTTTGGTCGAGTCCCTGAAGCTTTCTTT. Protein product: CASSAFGRVPEAFF.

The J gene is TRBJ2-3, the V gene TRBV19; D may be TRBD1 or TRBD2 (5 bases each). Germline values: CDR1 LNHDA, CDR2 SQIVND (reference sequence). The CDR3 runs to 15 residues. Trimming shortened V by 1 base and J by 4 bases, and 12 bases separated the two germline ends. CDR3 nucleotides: TGTGCCAGTAGTATAGGGGGACCGGGCGCAGATACGCAGTATTTT. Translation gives CASSIGGPGADTQYF. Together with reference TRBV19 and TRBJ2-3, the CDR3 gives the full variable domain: DGGITQSPKYLFRKEGQNVTLSCEQNLNHDAMYWYRQDPGQGLRLIYYSQIVNDFQKGDIAEGYSVSREKKESFPLTVTSAQKNPTAFYLCASSIGGPGADTQYFGPGTRLTVL.

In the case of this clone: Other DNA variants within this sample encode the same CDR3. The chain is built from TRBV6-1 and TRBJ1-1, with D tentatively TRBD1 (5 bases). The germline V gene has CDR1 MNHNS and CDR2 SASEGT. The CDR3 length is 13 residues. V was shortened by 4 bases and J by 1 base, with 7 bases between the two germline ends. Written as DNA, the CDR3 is TGTGCCAGCAGTGCAGACAGGAACACTGAAGCTTTCTTT. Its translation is CASSADRNTEAFF.

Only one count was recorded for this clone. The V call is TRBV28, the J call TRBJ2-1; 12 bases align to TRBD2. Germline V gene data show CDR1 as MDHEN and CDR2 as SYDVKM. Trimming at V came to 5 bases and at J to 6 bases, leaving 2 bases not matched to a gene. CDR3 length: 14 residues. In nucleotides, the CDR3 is TGTGCCAGCAGTCTAGCGGGAGGGATCAATGAGCAGTTCTTC. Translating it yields CASSLAGGINEQFF.

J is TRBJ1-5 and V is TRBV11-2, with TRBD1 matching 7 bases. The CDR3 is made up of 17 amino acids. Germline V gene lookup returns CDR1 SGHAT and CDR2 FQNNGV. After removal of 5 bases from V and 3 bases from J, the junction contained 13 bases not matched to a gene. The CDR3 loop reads CASSPGFRGTYNQPQHF. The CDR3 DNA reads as TGTGCCAGCAGCCCAGGGTTCAGGGGGACATACAATCAGCCCCAGCATTTT.

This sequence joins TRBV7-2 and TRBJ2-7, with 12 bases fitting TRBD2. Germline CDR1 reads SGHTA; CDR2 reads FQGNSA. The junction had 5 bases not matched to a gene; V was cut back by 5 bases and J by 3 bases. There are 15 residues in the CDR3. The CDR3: CASSPTSGRVYEQYF. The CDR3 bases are TGTGCCAGCAGCCCGACTAGCGGGAGAGTCTACGAGCAGTACTTC.

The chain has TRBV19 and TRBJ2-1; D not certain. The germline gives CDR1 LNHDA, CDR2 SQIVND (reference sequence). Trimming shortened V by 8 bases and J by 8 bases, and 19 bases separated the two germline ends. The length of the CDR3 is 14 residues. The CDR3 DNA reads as TGTGCCAGTCGATCCCAGACCGGGTTCGATGAGCAGTTCTTC. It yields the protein CASRSQTGFDEQFF.

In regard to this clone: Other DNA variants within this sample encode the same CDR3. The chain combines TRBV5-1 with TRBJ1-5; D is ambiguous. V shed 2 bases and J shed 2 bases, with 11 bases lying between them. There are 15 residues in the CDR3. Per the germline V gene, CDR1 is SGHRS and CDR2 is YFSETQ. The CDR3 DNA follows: TGCGCCAGCAGCTTTACGGGAGCTGGCAATCAGCCCCAGCATTTT. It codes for CASSFTGAGNQPQHF.

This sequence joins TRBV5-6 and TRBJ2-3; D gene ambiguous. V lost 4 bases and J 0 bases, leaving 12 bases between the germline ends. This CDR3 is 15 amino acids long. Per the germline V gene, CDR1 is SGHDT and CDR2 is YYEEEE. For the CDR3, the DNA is TGTGCCAGCAGCCCCACCGGGTCCAGCACAGATACGCAGTATTTT. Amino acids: CASSPTGSSTDTQYF.

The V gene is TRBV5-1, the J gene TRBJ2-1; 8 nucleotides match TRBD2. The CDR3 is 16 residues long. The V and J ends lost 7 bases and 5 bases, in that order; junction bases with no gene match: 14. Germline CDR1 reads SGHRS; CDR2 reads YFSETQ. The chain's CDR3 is CASGWATSGGDNEQFF. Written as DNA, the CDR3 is TGCGCCAGCGGATGGGCAACTAGCGGAGGGGACAATGAGCAGTTCTTC. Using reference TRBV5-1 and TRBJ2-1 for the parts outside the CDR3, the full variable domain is KAGVTQTPRYLIKTRGQQVTLSCSPISGHRSVSWYQQTPGQGLQFLFEYFSETQRNKGNFPGRFSGRQFSNSRSEMNVSTLELGDSALYLCASGWATSGGDNEQFFGPGTRLTVL.

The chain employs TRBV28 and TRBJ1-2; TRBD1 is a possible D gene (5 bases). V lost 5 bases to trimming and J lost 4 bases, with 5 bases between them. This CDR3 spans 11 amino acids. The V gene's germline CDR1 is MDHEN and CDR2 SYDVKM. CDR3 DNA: TGTGCCAGCAGTGGGACCTATGGCTACACCTTC. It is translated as CASSGTYGYTF.

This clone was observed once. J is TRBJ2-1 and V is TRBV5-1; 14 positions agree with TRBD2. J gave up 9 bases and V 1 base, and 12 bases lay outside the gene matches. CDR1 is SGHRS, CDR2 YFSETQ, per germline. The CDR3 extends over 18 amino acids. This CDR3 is CASSLSGNPGLAGGEQFF. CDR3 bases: TGCGCCAGCAGCTTGAGTGGGAACCCTGGACTAGCGGGAGGTGAGCAGTTCTTC. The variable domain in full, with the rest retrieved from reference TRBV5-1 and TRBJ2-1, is KAGVTQTPRYLIKTRGQQVTLSCSPISGHRSVSWYQQTPGQGLQFLFEYFSETQRNKGNFPGRFSGRQFSNSRSEMNVSTLELGDSALYLCASSLSGNPGLAGGEQFFGPGTRLTVL.

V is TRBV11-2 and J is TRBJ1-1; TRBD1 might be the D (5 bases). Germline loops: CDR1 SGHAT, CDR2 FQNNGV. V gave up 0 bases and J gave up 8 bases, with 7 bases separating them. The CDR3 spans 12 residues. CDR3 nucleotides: TGTGCCAGCAGCTTAGAGGGGGAGGAAGCTTTCTTT. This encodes CASSLEGEEAFF. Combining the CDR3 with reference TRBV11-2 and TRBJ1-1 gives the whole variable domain EAGVAQSPRYKIIEKRQSVAFWCNPISGHATLYWYQQILGQGPKLLIQFQNNGVVDDSQLPKDRFSAERLKGVDSTLKIQPAKLEDSAVYLCASSLEGEEAFFGQGTRLTVV.